This T cell receptor beta chain was obtained from a study of radiotherapy plus CTLA-4 blockade in lung cancer. Germline CDR1 and CDR2: SGDLS and YYNGEE. Unmatched junction bases numbered 3, after V lost 0 bases and J lost 6 bases. The CDR3 totals 16 residues. Generated by immunoSEQ multiplex PCR, the TCRdb table keeps only in-frame clones and is missing some. The table shows tens of thousands of clones, with around 79% occurring only once. This specimen consisted of peripheral blood, obtained from a patient treated with radiotherapy plus ipilimumab. The genes are TRBV9 and TRBJ2-3; TRBD2 matches 14 bases. This TCR was recovered from a human donor with non-small cell lung cancer who had a complete response to radiotherapy plus ipilimumab. The CDR3 region is CASSVATSGREDTQYF. CDR3 DNA sequence: TGTGCCAGCAGCGTAGCGACTAGCGGGAGGGAGGATACGCAGTATTTT.